The 6 T cell receptor beta chains presented below share a single source sample, sequenced in a study of regulatory T cells in long-lasting Graves disease. Both iRepertoire HTBI primers and Arm-PCR of CDR3 regions were used to build the TCR beta libraries. Via MiXCR, TCRdb re-called the multiplex PCR reads, giving one row per CDR3 protein. The sample has hundreds of thousands of distinct CDR3 sequences, less than 25% seen once. Noted time point: persistent/refractory GD, antithyroid drugs over 5 years with positive TRAb. Following extraction of RNA from PBMCs, that RNA was used to make the TCR library. The material sequenced was peripheral blood mononuclear cells (PBMCs), taken when the disease was refractory, from a patient treated with antithyroid drugs. These receptor sequences come from a female donor with Graves disease.

This clonotype was seen ten or more times. The rearrangement joins TRBV12-3 or TRBV12-4 to TRBJ1-5; D possibly corresponds to TRBD1 (5 bases). V gave up 6 bases and J gave up 0 bases, with 15 bases separating them. The length of the CDR3 is 16 residues. CDR3 sequence: CASSPLRQYSNQPQHF. Here the CDR3 DNA reads TGTGCCAGCAGCCCCCTTCGACAGTATAGCAATCAGCCCCAGCATTTT.

About this clonotype: This may be a read error: a much more frequent sequence differs by one nucleotide. The chain links TRBV28 to TRBJ2-5; 7 bases map to TRBD1. The V gene end was trimmed by 6 bases and the J gene end by 7 bases; junction bases not matched to a gene: 8. The CDR3 consists of 13 residues. In germline, CDR1 is MDHEN, CDR2 SYDVKM. The CDR3, as DNA: TGTGCCAGCAGGGGACAGCAAGTGGGGACCCAGTACTTC. Amino acids: CASRGQQVGTQYF.

This clonotype has a handful of counts. The V and J genes are TRBV19 and TRBJ2-5; TRBD2 aligns across 9 bases. This CDR3 has 15 residues. CDR1 and CDR2 from the germline V gene are LNHDA and SQIVND (reference sequence). V dropped 9 bases and J dropped 6; count of bases not matched to a gene: 14. CDR3 amino acids: CASGGIASGIKTQYF. The CDR3 DNA reads as TGTGCCAGCGGCGGTATAGCTAGCGGGATAAAGACCCAGTACTTC.

Only a few counts were recorded for this clonotype. The chain employs TRBV19 and TRBJ1-6; D call uncertain. V lost 8 bases and J 6 bases, leaving 2 bases between the germline ends. CDR3 length: 10 residues. From germline, CDR1 is LNHDA and CDR2 SQIVND (reference sequence). CDR3 coding DNA: TGTGCCAGTCCTAATTCACCCCTCCACTTT. Residues: CASPNSPLHF.

This clonotype was counted at least ten times. The rearrangement links TRBV11-1 to TRBJ2-7, with a tentative D call TRBD1 (6 bases). CDR3 size: 15 residues. With 5 bases removed from V and 2 bases from J, the gap between germline ends came to 16 bases. The germline V gene encodes CDR1 SGHAT and CDR2 FQDESV (reference sequence). The chain's CDR3 is CASSPRTARPYEQYF. The CDR3, as DNA: TGTGCCAGCAGCCCTAGGACAGCTCGCCCCTACGAGCAGTACTTC. The whole variable domain, filled in from reference TRBV11-1 and TRBJ2-7, reads EAEVAQSPRYKITEKSQAVAFWCDPISGHATLYWYRQILGQGPELLVQFQDESVVDDSQLPKDRFSAERLKGVDSTLKIQPAELGDSAMYLCASSPRTARPYEQYFGPGTRLTVT.

On this clonotype: This may stem from a read error, because a much larger clone lies one nucleotide away. CDR3 region: CAGSFLGSQETQYF. As DNA, the CDR3 is TGTGCCGGCAGTTTTCTCGGATCTCAAGAGACCCAGTACTTC. V gene TRBV27 combines with J gene TRBJ2-5, with D uncertain. CDR1 is MNHEY, CDR2 SMNVEV, per germline (reference sequence). The CDR3 is made up of 14 amino acids.